The present entry profiles one T cell receptor beta chain with its context. Assay: immunoSEQ multiplex PCR; the TCRdb copy retains only in-frame clones and omits some. The sample consists of approximately 85,000 clones, 80% to 95% of them appearing once. The data were obtained in a study of T cell changes during pregnancy in multiple sclerosis. The CDR3 spans 14 residues. CDR1 and CDR2 from the germline V gene are SGHTA and FQGNSA. The germline V and J ends were trimmed by 2 bases and 6 bases, with 12 bases remaining between them. The receptor comes from a female donor with multiple sclerosis, enrolled in a pregnancy study. The J gene is TRBJ2-3, the V gene TRBV7-2; weak D call: TRBD2 (5 bases). This sample comprised peripheral blood, obtained in the first trimester of pregnancy. The DNA of the CDR3 is TGTGCCAGCAGCTTACAGGTCGCGGGTGATACGCAGTATTTT. It is translated as CASSLQVAGDTQYF.